The present T cell receptor beta chain was sequenced within a study of beta chain features in type 1 diabetes (dated by TCRdb to the late 2010s). General notes on the study: Mean age, gender distribution, total cell number and subset yield were not different between patients and healthy donors. The study compared the TCRB repertoires of sorted circulating CD4+ T cell subsets in recently diagnosed type 1 diabetes patients with those in matched healthy donors. A total of some 100,000,000 sorted cells were examined across all samples, and the number of cells per subset was strongly correlated with RNA yield. Regulatory and stem cell-like memory subsets were obtained from only 8 patients and roughly 8 healthy donors, while naive and central memory subsets were obtained from all 30 or so donors.

From the germline V gene, CDR1 is SGHTA and CDR2 is FQGNSA. After removal of 1 base from V and 4 bases from J, the junction retains 7 bases not matched to a gene. The CDR3 sequence holds 16 residues, the cysteine and phenylalanine included. Solely the CDR3 DNA is kept, with 48 bases framed from the first base. The entire amount of isolated RNA was reverse transcribed using the High Capacity cDNA Reverse Transcription Kit, so the sequenced TCRB transcripts were expressed ones. Naive, central memory and regulatory T cell samples underwent deep immunoSEQ sequencing, averaging around 3.6 million total reads per sample. Sorted cells were lysed in RLT buffer and RNA was extracted with DNase-treated RNeasy Micro or Mini kits, depending on cell number. To prevent cross-contamination, each cell subset was processed individually, whereas patient and healthy donor samples were processed jointly. The immunoSEQ multiplex PCR was used to amplify TCRB sequences from cDNA, generating 87-bp fragments that spanned the CDR3 region. Amplicons were sequenced on the Illumina HiSeq platform. In the authors' own workflow: Synthetic template baselines were used to correct PCR bias computationally, reads within Hamming distance 2 were collapsed together, and singletons that could not be merged were discarded. By aligning reads against IMGT, V, D and J genes, CDR3 length, and insertions or deletions at six rearrangement sites were assigned. Clonotype counts were normalized to sorted cell number within each subset before computing true diversity and Gini coefficients with the tcR R package. The overlap coefficient, calculated on TCRB nucleotide sequences, was used to measure repertoire sharing. Drawn from immuneACCESS, this table holds only the in-frame rearrangements with V and J called that TCRdb kept. Clones are partly lost; checked studies trace under half to an unresolved V gene and leave the rest unexplained. From that table come the V and J calls and clone size; the DNA was used to work out D and trimming. The sample has some 220,000 clones on record, 9.5% to 13% of them singletons. The ten largest clones take up roughly 1.4% of the sample.

Paper-wide results and their limitations: Only small numbers of individuals were included in the HLA sub-analyses, which left unresolved whether HLA type had any influence on TCRB rearrangement. Patients with type 1 diabetes made fewer insertions and deleted more nucleotides at VDJ recombination sites, implying thymic rearrangement abnormalities. Naive, central memory and regulatory TCRB repertoires appeared to be more alike among patients than among healthy donors. Sequencing cDNA rather than genomic DNA could over-represent highly expressing activated cells, although activation and CD3 levels did not differ between groups. In all four CD4+ subsets, TCRB CDR3 length was moderately but significantly shorter in type 1 diabetes patients. PCR may preferentially amplify shorter templates, but because patient and control samples were amplified and corrected together, any resulting skew would affect both groups equally.

Each donor gave one peripheral blood draw, averaging roughly 120 mL, which was collected into heparinised tubes. A BD FACSAria II and a panel including CD45RO, CCR7, CD25, CD127, CD95 and CD27 were used to sort naive, central memory, regulatory and stem cell-like memory CD4+ T cells. A purity above 95% was achieved for all sorted populations. Right away, PBMCs were isolated by Lymphoprep density gradient centrifugation and were stained directly, with no culture step. To minimize batch effects, samples were stained and sorted in pairs, one healthy donor with one patient per experiment. This clone was observed a handful of times. Its antigen is unknown. Per-nucleotide qualities are absent, and no much larger clonotype sits a single base away.

The chain is made from TRBV7-2 and TRBJ2-1; 7 middle bases align to TRBD2. The clonotype comes from a man aged 18-30 years in good health. The sample was central memory CD4+ T cells from blood. The DNA reads as follows: TGTGCCAGCAGCTTAGTGGGTAGCGGGCGTTACAATGAGCAGTTCTTC. The encoded protein is CASSLVGSGRYNEQFF.